Presented here are 32 T cell receptor beta chains from one specimen sequenced in a study of OX40 agonist ivuxolimab in advanced cancers. The method was immunoSEQ multiplex PCR; TCRdb's version includes in-frame clones alone and lacks a portion of them. There are about 49,000 clones in the sample; 85% occur only once, and roughly 22% lies in the top ten. This sample comprised CD4+ or CD8+ T cells sorted from blood, obtained in a trial of the OX40 agonist ivuxolimab. These receptor sequences come from an adult with an advanced solid tumor such as melanoma, head and neck, liver or kidney cancer.

V usage is TRBV12-5 and J usage is TRBJ2-7; 8 positions match TRBD1. The V and J ends lost 6 bases and 5 bases, in that order; junction bases with no gene match: 6. CDR1 is LGHNT, CDR2 FRNRAP, per germline. The CDR3 covers 13 residues. CDR3: CASGRDRGDEQYF. In DNA, the CDR3 is TGTGCTAGTGGCCGTGACAGGGGAGACGAGCAGTACTTC.

The chain employs TRBV5-6 and TRBJ2-5, with 10 positions matching TRBD2. Germline values: CDR1 SGHDT, CDR2 YYEEEE. Losses at the gene ends were 4 bases for V and 5 bases for J; bases not matched to a gene: 11. The CDR3 has 16 amino acids. In nucleotides, the CDR3 is TGTGCCAGCAGCCACCCCAGCGGGGGGGCCCTTGAGACCCAGTACTTC. It encodes CASSHPSGGALETQYF.

This clone has a single count. V usage is TRBV29-1 and J usage is TRBJ1-4; D possibly corresponds to TRBD1 (5 bases). Deletions cut 5 bases from V and 5 bases from J, with 18 bases between. The CDR3 runs to 15 residues. From germline, CDR1 is SQVTM and CDR2 ANQGSEA. This CDR3 is CSVRTTGNRNEKLFF. The CDR3 region has the DNA TGCAGCGTTCGAACCACAGGCAACCGAAATGAAAAACTGTTTTTT.

The rearrangement joins TRBV5-1 to TRBJ2-3; the D gene is possibly TRBD2 (6 bases). The CDR3 runs 15 residues. CDR1 is SGHRS, CDR2 YFSETQ, per germline. Trimming took off 0 bases at V and 2 bases at J, with 10 bases between the two ends. The CDR3 loop is CASSLEAGYTDTQYF. CDR3 DNA: TGCGCCAGCAGCTTGGAGGCGGGATACACAGATACGCAGTATTTT.

The chain joins TRBV28 to TRBJ1-5; TRBD1 is a possible D gene (5 bases). The CDR3 spans 15 residues. V lost 2 bases, J lost 2 bases, and 10 bases lay in between. Germline V lookup: CDR1 MDHEN, CDR2 SYDVKM. CDR3 sequence (DNA): TGTGCCAGCAGTTTAAGGGTGGGGGGCAATCAGCCCCAGCATTTT. As protein: CASSLRVGGNQPQHF.

This chain uses TRBV19 with TRBJ2-3, with D uncertain. Trimming removed 3 bases at V and 0 bases at J, with 10 bases between. CDR1 LNHDA and CDR2 SQIVND come from the germline V gene (reference sequence). The CDR3 length is 15 residues. CDR3 coding DNA: TGTGCCAGTAGTATTTGGGCGGAAAGCACAGATACGCAGTATTTT. Amino acid sequence: CASSIWAESTDTQYF.

The chain uses TRBV7-2 and TRBJ2-3, with 14 nucleotides matching TRBD2. This CDR3 has 15 residues. Germline V gene lookup returns CDR1 SGHTA and CDR2 FQGNSA. V shed 4 bases and J 3 bases; nucleotides not matched to a gene: 0. In DNA, the CDR3 is TGTGCCAGCAGCTGGACTAGCGGGGGGACAGATACGCAGTATTTT. It codes for CASSWTSGGTDTQYF. The variable domain in full, with the rest retrieved from reference TRBV7-2 and TRBJ2-3, is GAGVSQSPSNKVTEKGKDVELRCDPISGHTALYWYRQSLGQGLEFLIYFQGNSAPDKSGLPSDRFSAERTGGSVSTLTIQRTQQEDSAVYLCASSWTSGGTDTQYFGPGTRLTVL.

The rearrangement joins TRBV11-2 to TRBJ1-1; no clear D gene. The CDR3 length is 13 residues. The germline V gene has CDR1 SGHAT and CDR2 FQNNGV. The V gene lost 2 bases and the J gene lost 0 bases, with 4 bases spanning the gap. The chain's CDR3 is CASSLKVNTEAFF. The CDR3 nucleotides read TGTGCCAGCAGCTTAAAAGTGAACACTGAAGCTTTCTTT.

The chain couples TRBV7-8 to TRBJ2-7, with D possibly matching TRBD2 (5 bases). CDR3 size: 16 residues. The V end lost 5 bases, the J end lost 3 bases, and 20 bases lay between the germline ends. Germline loops: CDR1 SGHVS, CDR2 FQNEAQ. CDR3 DNA: TGTGCCAGCAGCCCGGGGATGTATGGGAAAGGCTACGAGCAGTACGTC. Its translation: CASSPGMYGKGYEQYV.

The gene calls are TRBV28 and TRBJ2-7, with a weak D call TRBD2 (6 bases). With 7 bases removed from V and 3 bases from J, the gap between germline ends came to 13 bases. CDR1 is MDHEN and CDR2 is SYDVKM in the germline V gene. The CDR3 length is 13 residues. CDR3 region: CASNPGGSYEQYV. CDR3 bases: TGTGCCAGCAATCCCGGAGGGAGCTACGAGCAGTACGTC.

The chain is built from TRBV9 and TRBJ2-1, with 9 positions matching TRBD2. Germline lookup yields CDR1 SGDLS and CDR2 YYNGEE. The CDR3 totals 16 residues. V shed 1 base, J shed 1 base, and the junction held 3 bases outside the gene matches. The CDR3 sequence: CASSVTAGGSYNEQFF. In DNA form, the CDR3 reads TGTGCCAGCAGCGTAACAGCGGGGGGTTCCTACAATGAGCAGTTCTTC.

This clone has just a few counts. This sequence joins TRBV27 and TRBJ1-1, with no clear D. The CDR3 has 13 amino acids. Trimming removed 5 bases at V and 0 bases at J, with 7 bases between. CDR1 MNHEY and CDR2 SMNVEV come from the germline V gene (reference sequence). CDR3 nucleotide sequence: TGTGCCAGCAGTATCAGTGTGAACACTGAAGCTTTCTTT. It yields the protein CASSISVNTEAFF.

The gene calls are TRBV7-2 and TRBJ1-2, with unresolved D. Deletions cut 4 bases from V and 3 bases from J, with 15 bases between. The CDR3 runs to 15 residues. Looked up from germline, CDR1 is SGHTA and CDR2 is FQGNSA. The CDR3 DNA reads TGTGCCAGCAGCTCGACACCCCAGGCGGACTATGGCTACACCTTC. It yields the protein CASSSTPQADYGYTF.

This clone was detected only a few times. The gene calls are TRBV6-1 and TRBJ1-5; 8 nucleotides agree with TRBD1. Germline trimming cut 2 bases from V and 2 bases from J; bases unmatched to any gene: 5. The germline V gene encodes CDR1 MNHNS and CDR2 SASEGT. This CDR3 is built from 16 residues. In DNA, the CDR3 is TGTGCCAGCAGTGAATTCCCGGACAGGGGCAATCAGCCCCAGCATTTT. Its protein product is CASSEFPDRGNQPQHF.

The gene calls are TRBV27 and TRBJ2-5; D might be TRBD1 (6 bases). Germline loops: CDR1 MNHEY, CDR2 SMNVEV (reference sequence). There are 12 residues in the CDR3. The germline V and J ends were trimmed by 5 bases and 2 bases, with 6 bases remaining between them. CDR3 sequence (DNA): TGTGCCAGCAGTACAGGGCAAGAGACCCAGTACTTC. Protein: CASSTGQETQYF.

The rearrangement joins TRBV13 to TRBJ1-1; 7 bases agree with TRBD1. CDR1 is PRHDT and CDR2 is FYEKMQ in the germline V gene (reference sequence). Trimming removed 5 bases from V and 3 bases from J; junction bases left unmatched: 9. This CDR3 is built from 15 residues. CDR3 in amino acids: CASSPGTGVDTEAFF. The CDR3 DNA reads TGTGCCAGCAGCCCAGGTACAGGGGTTGACACTGAAGCTTTCTTT. Filled out from reference TRBV13 and TRBJ1-1, the complete variable domain reads AAGVIQSPRHLIKEKRETATLKCYPIPRHDTVYWYQQGPGQDPQFLISFYEKMQSDKGSIPDRFSAQQFSDYHSELNMSSLELGDSALYFCASSPGTGVDTEAFFGQGTRLTVV.

The sample holds one count of this clone. The J gene is TRBJ1-5, the V gene TRBV27; D is perhaps TRBD1 (5 bases). The length of the CDR3 is 15 residues. The germline gives CDR1 MNHEY, CDR2 SMNVEV (reference sequence). The ends were cut back, 0 bases at V and 4 bases at J, with 10 bases in the middle. The CDR3 coding sequence is TGTGCCAGCAGTTTATCGATTAGGGGAAATCAGCCCCAGCATTTT. Translation gives CASSLSIRGNQPQHF.

DNA of the CDR3: TGTGCCAGCAGCGTAGGTGGGGGGGCCTATGGCTACACCTTC. Encoded protein: CASSVGGGAYGYTF. J is TRBJ1-2 and V is TRBV9; D possibly corresponds to TRBD1 (6 bases). The CDR3 runs to 14 residues. Per the germline V gene, CDR1 is SGDLS and CDR2 is YYNGEE. Trimming left V 0 bases short and J 4 bases short, with 10 bases between.

The J gene is TRBJ2-7, the V gene TRBV6-1; 9 bases map to TRBD1. This CDR3 comprises 15 residues. Germline values: CDR1 MNHNS, CDR2 SASEGT. The junction had 12 bases not matched to a gene; V was cut back by 8 bases and J by 4 bases. CDR3 DNA sequence: TGTGCCAGCTCCCCCCCGGGGACAGGGAGTTACGAGCAGTACTTC. As protein: CASSPPGTGSYEQYF.

This chain links TRBV6-5 with TRBJ1-1, with unresolved D. V was pared by 0 bases and J by 2 bases, with 7 bases between. CDR3 length: 14 residues. Per the germline V gene, CDR1 is MNHEY and CDR2 is SVGAGI. Here the CDR3 DNA reads TGTGCCAGCAGTTACTCCCGTGTAAACACTGAAGCTTTCTTT. This sequence encodes CASSYSRVNTEAFF.

The V gene is TRBV6-1, the J gene TRBJ1-1; 8 nucleotides line up with TRBD1. The germline CDR1 and CDR2 sequences are MNHNS and SASEGT. This CDR3 has 14 amino acids. The V and J ends lost 1 base and 4 bases, in that order; junction bases with no gene match: 2. DNA for the CDR3: TGTGCCAGCAGTGAAGGACAGGGGACCACTGAAGCTTTCTTT. Translated: CASSEGQGTTEAFF.

This clone has just one count. This chain connects TRBV6-1 to TRBJ1-6, with TRBD1 matching over 9 bases. J gave up 7 bases and V 6 bases, and 4 bases lay outside the gene matches. This CDR3 comprises 14 residues. Germline loops: CDR1 MNHNS, CDR2 SASEGT. The CDR3 coding sequence is TGTGCCAGCAGGGACAGGGGAGGGAATTCACCCCTCCACTTT. It translates to CASRDRGGNSPLHF.

The chain combines TRBV6-5 with TRBJ1-2, with D maybe TRBD1 (5 bases). V was shortened by 4 bases and J by 8 bases, with 17 bases between the two germline ends. Germline V gives CDR1 MNHEY, CDR2 SVGAGI. The CDR3 consists of 14 residues. CDR3 loop: CASSWQGGSGGYTF. In nucleotides, the CDR3 is TGTGCCAGCAGTTGGCAGGGAGGCAGCGGCGGCTACACCTTC.

The chain carries TRBV27 and TRBJ2-2; D possibly matches TRBD1 or TRBD2 (5 bases each). The CDR3 is made up of 14 amino acids. V lost 8 bases and J 3 bases, leaving 13 bases between the germline ends. Germline-derived CDR1 and CDR2 are MNHEY and SMNVEV (reference sequence). The CDR3: CASSDEGHTGELFF. The CDR3 region has the DNA TGTGCCAGCTCTGACGAGGGACACACCGGGGAGCTGTTTTTT.

The gene calls are TRBV7-6 and TRBJ2-5; 13 nucleotides match TRBD2. V trimming: 4 bases; J trimming: 5 bases; junction bases outside the gene matches: 13. The CDR3 totals 18 residues. Germline CDR1 SGHVS, CDR2 FNYEAQ. CDR3 sequence (DNA): TGTGCCAGCAGCTCACCCCCACCGGGACTAGCGGGGCGGGAGACCCAGTACTTC. This gives the protein CASSSPPPGLAGRETQYF. Full variable domain (rest looked up from reference TRBV7-6 and TRBJ2-5): GAGVSQSPRYKVTKRGQDVALRCDPISGHVSLYWYRQALGQGPEFLTYFNYEAQQDKSGLPNDRFSAERPEGSISTLTIQRTEQRDSAMYRCASSSPPPGLAGRETQYFGPGTRLLVL.

This clone was counted a few times. The V and J genes are TRBV28 and TRBJ2-3, with TRBD1 matching over 7 bases. The ends lost 6 bases at V and 3 bases at J; junction bases unmatched: 12. This CDR3 comprises 16 residues. CDR1 and CDR2 from the germline V gene are MDHEN and SYDVKM. The CDR3 region is CASRFMRGRRTDTQYF. The CDR3 nucleotides read TGTGCCAGCAGATTCATGAGGGGGCGCAGGACAGATACGCAGTATTTT.

V is TRBV28 and J is TRBJ2-3; 10 bases fit TRBD1. Germline CDR1 and CDR2: MDHEN and SYDVKM. With 5 bases clipped from V and 6 bases from J, the junction kept 11 bases outside the gene matches. CDR3 length: 16 residues. The CDR3, as DNA: TGTGCCAGCAGTCCCGCTCCGACAGGGGGCGACGATACGCAGTATTTT. This translates into CASSPAPTGGDDTQYF. The full variable domain, in which reference TRBV28 and TRBJ2-3 provide the parts outside the CDR3, is DVKVTQSSRYLVKRTGEKVFLECVQDMDHENMFWYRQDPGLGLRLIYFSYDVKMKEKGDIPEGYSVSREKKERFSLILESASTNQTSMYLCASSPAPTGGDDTQYFGPGTRLTVL.

The gene calls are TRBV5-1 and TRBJ1-5; 7 bases align to TRBD1. CDR1 and CDR2 from the germline V gene are SGHRS and YFSETQ. With V trimmed by 0 bases and J by 3 bases, 6 bases remained unmatched. The CDR3 spans 16 residues. CDR3 sequence reads: CASSLEGRGANQPQHF. The CDR3 DNA is TGCGCCAGCAGCTTGGAGGGCAGGGGGGCCAATCAGCCCCAGCATTTT.

This chain links TRBV6-6 with TRBJ2-2, with D possibly called TRBD1 or TRBD2 (6 bases each). V lost 6 bases and J 5 bases, leaving 19 bases between the germline ends. The CDR3 extends over 16 amino acids. Germline assignment: CDR1 MNHNY and CDR2 SVGAGI (reference sequence). The CDR3 spells CASSPFGGAGTGELFF. The CDR3, as DNA: TGTGCCAGCAGCCCGTTCGGGGGCGCCGGTACCGGGGAGCTGTTTTTT.

V usage is TRBV9 and J usage is TRBJ2-5; D not certain. The CDR3 loop spans 15 amino acids. V was cut by 4 bases and J by 3 bases, with 16 bases left in between. In germline, CDR1 is SGDLS, CDR2 YYNGEE. The CDR3: CASSPFNRVEETQYF. In DNA form, the CDR3 reads TGTGCCAGCAGCCCTTTCAACCGGGTAGAAGAGACCCAGTACTTC. Full variable domain (missing parts from reference TRBV9 and TRBJ2-5): DSGVTQTPKHLITATGQRVTLRCSPRSGDLSVYWYQQSLDQGLQFLIQYYNGEERAKGNILERFSAQQFPDLHSELNLSSLELGDSALYFCASSPFNRVEETQYFGPGTRLLVL.

The chain links TRBV6-1 to TRBJ2-7; D unresolved. Per germline, CDR1 MNHNS and CDR2 SASEGT. The CDR3 is 14 residues long. The germline V and J ends were trimmed by 4 bases and 4 bases, with 14 bases remaining between them. The CDR3: CASSASELGYEQYV. In nucleotides, the CDR3 is TGTGCCAGCAGTGCCTCGGAGCTAGGGTACGAGCAGTACGTC.

This clone was found once. The chain is built from TRBV9 and TRBJ2-5; 7 bases fit TRBD1. The V gene end was trimmed by 0 bases and the J gene end by 5 bases; junction bases not matched to a gene: 7. CDR3 length: 15 residues. Germline V lookup: CDR1 SGDLS, CDR2 YYNGEE. The CDR3 DNA reads as TGTGCCAGCAGCGTAGAGGGGGCAGGGGCGGAGACCCAGTACTTC. Amino acids: CASSVEGAGAETQYF.